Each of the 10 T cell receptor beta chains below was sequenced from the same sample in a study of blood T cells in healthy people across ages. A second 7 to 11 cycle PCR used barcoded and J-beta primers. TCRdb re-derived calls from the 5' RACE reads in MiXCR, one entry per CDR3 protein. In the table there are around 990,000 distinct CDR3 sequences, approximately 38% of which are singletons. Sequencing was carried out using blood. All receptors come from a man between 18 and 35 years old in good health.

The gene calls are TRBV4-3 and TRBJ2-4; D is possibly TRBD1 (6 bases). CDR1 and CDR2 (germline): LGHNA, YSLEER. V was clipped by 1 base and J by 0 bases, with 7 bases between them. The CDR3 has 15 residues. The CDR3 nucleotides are TGCGCCAGCAGCCAAGGAGGGGGAGCCAAAAACATTCAGTACTTC. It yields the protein CASSQGGGAKNIQYF.

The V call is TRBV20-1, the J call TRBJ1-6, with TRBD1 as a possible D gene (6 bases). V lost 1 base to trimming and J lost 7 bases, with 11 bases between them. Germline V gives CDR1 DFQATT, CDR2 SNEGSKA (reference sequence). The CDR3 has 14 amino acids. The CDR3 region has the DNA TGCAGTGCTAGAGTGATGGGACAAAATTCACCCCTCCACTTT. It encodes CSARVMGQNSPLHF.

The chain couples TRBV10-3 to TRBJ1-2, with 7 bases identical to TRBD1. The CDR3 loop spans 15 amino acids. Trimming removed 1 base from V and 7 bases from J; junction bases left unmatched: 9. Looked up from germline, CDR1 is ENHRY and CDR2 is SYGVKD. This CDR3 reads CAISELIGTVSGYTF. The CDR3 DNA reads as TGTGCCATCAGTGAGTTAATAGGGACAGTCTCTGGCTACACCTTC.

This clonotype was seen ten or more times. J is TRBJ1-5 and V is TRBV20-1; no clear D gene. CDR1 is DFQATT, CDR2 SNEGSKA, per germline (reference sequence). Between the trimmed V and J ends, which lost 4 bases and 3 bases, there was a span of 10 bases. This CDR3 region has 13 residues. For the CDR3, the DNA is TGCAGTGCTACTGATTCATCCAATCAGCCCCAGCATTTT. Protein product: CSATDSSNQPQHF.

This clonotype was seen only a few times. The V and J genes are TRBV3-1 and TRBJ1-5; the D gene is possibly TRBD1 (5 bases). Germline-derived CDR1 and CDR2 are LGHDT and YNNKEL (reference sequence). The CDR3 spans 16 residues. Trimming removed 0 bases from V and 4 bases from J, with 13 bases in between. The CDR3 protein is CASSQEVTGGNQPQHF. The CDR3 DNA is TGTGCCAGCAGCCAAGAGGTAACAGGAGGGAATCAGCCCCAGCATTTT.

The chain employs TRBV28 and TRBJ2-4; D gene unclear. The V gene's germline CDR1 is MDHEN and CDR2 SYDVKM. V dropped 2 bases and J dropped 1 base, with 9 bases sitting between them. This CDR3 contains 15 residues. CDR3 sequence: CASSLPLGAKNIQYF. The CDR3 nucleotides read TGTGCCAGCAGTTTACCACTGGGGGCCAAAAACATTCAGTACTTC.

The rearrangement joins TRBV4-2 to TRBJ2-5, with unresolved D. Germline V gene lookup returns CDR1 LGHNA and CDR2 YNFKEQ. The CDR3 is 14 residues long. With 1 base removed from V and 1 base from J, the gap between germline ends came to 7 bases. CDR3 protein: CASSQADGQETQYF. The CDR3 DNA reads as TGTGCCAGCAGCCAAGCGGACGGCCAAGAGACCCAGTACTTC.

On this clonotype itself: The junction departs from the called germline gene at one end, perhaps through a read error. The CDR3 nucleotides are TGTGCCAGCTCCTCAGTAAAGGCGGGGGGCCCTTACATTAGCACCGATACGCAGTATTTT. It is translated as CASSSVKAGGPYISTDTQYF. This chain links TRBV12-3 or TRBV12-4 with TRBJ2-3; 8 positions agree with TRBD2. The CDR3 is 20 amino acids.

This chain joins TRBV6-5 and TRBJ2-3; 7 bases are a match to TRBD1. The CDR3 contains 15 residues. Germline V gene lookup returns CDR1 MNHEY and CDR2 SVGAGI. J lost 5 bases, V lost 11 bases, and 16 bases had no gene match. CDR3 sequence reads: CAVQPRDSNLDTQYF. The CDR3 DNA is TGTGCCGTTCAACCCCGGGACAGCAATTTAGATACGCAGTATTTT.

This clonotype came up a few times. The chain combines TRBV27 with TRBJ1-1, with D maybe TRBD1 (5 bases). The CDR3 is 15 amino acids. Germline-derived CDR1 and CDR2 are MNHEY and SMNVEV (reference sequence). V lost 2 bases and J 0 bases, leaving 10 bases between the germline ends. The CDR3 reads CASSLRGVMNTEAFF. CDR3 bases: TGTGCCAGCAGTTTACGGGGGGTAATGAACACTGAAGCTTTCTTT.